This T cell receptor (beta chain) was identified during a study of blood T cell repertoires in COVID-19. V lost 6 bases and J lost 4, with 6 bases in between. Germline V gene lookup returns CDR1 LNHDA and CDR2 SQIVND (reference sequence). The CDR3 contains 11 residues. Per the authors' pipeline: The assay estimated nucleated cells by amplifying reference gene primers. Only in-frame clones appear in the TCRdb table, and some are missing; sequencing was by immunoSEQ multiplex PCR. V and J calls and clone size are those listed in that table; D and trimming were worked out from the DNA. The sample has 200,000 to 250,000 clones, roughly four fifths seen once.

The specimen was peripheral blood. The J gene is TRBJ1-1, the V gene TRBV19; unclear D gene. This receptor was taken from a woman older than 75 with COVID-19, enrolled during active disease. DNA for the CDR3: TGTGCCAGTAGGAGGTCCACTGAAGCTTTCTTT. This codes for CASRRSTEAFF.